The 2 T cell receptor beta chains reported below all come from one sample, sequenced in a study of OX40 agonist ivuxolimab in advanced cancers. The library was made by the immunoSEQ multiplex PCR assay. This is the immuneACCESS table as TCRdb keeps it, with only in-frame sequences that have V and J called. A part of the clones is gone; compared with another copy, unresolved V genes explain less than half, and the rest is unexplained. Present in this sample are approximately 49,000 clones, 75% to 85% of which were seen just once. Of the sample, over 1% falls within the top ten clones. This specimen consisted of CD4+ or CD8+ T cells sorted from blood, obtained in a trial of the OX40 agonist ivuxolimab. These receptors all stem from an adult with an advanced solid tumor such as melanoma, head and neck, liver or kidney cancer.

The chain employs TRBV29-1 and TRBJ2-4, with D tentatively TRBD1 (6 bases). The CDR3 totals 13 residues. V was pared by 3 bases and J by 3 bases, with 9 bases between. Per germline, CDR1 SQVTM and CDR2 ANQGSEA. CDR3 amino acids: CSVDEQGKNIQYF. The CDR3 DNA reads as TGCAGCGTTGACGAACAGGGCAAAAACATTCAGTACTTC.

This sequence joins TRBV14 and TRBJ1-1; D not certain. The CDR3 contains 13 residues. The germline V gene has CDR1 SGHDN and CDR2 FVKESK. V was trimmed by 1 base and J by 5 bases, leaving 8 bases between them. CDR3 DNA: TGTGCCAGCAGCCAAGTCCGGGGAACTGAAGCTTTCTTT. Translation gives CASSQVRGTEAFF.